The 14 T cell receptor beta chains reported below all come from one sample, sequenced in a study of tissue T cells after allogeneic stem cell transplantation. As for time point: mouse harvest day 7 after allogeneic transplant. Mouse grafts combined 10^7 T-cell-depleted bone marrow cells with 10^6 splenic CD5+ T cells. Measured with immunoSEQ multiplex PCR; TCRdb has only the in-frame clones, and not every one. The table has about 4,200 clones, roughly 47% seen once. Sequenced: lymph node tissue. The receptors derive from a female BALB/c mouse given C57BL/6 T cells with graft-versus-host disease after an allogeneic hematopoietic cell transplant.

Worth noting for this clone: Gene names refer to mouse genes. The read stops 1 residue short of the end of the CDR3; the missing end is completed from the germline J gene. The same CDR3 also results from other DNA sequences found in this sample. J is TRBJ2-4 and V is TRBV26, with TRBD2 matching over 7 bases. The trim removed 2 bases at V and 4 bases at J, leaving 0 bases unmatched. The germline CDR1 and CDR2 sequences are KGHPV and FQNQEV (reference sequence). The CDR3 has 13 residues. This chain's CDR3 is CASSLGGENTLYF. CDR3 bases read: TGTGCCAGCAGTCTGGGGGGGGAAAACACCTTGTAC.

This clone turned up a few times. The gene names here belong to mouse. The read comes to an end 1 residue before the CDR3 does, leaving the germline J gene to fill in the end. This chain links TRBV31 with TRBJ2-7, with 9 bases fitting TRBD2. Trimming took 2 bases from V and 7 from J; bases not matched to a gene: 9. In germline, CDR1 is GKSSPN, CDR2 SITVG. This CDR3 is 14 amino acids long. The CDR3 sequence: CAWSVMGGRREQYF. CDR3 DNA (partial): TGTGCCTGGAGTGTAATGGGGGGGCGAAGGGAACAGTAC.

With respect to this clone: The genes and germline here are from mouse. From the germline J gene comes the end of the CDR3, since the read stops 1 residue before it. The rearrangement joins TRBV26 to TRBJ2-4; either TRBD1 or TRBD2 may fit D (6 bases each). Germline CDR1 is KGHPV and CDR2 is FQNQEV (reference sequence). The V gene lost 2 bases and the J gene lost 6 bases, with 12 bases spanning the gap. The CDR3 length is 14 residues. The CDR3 reads CASSLGQGGNTLYF. Incomplete CDR3 DNA: TGTGCCAGCAGTCTGGGACAAGGGGGGAACACCTTGTAC.

This clone came up a few times. Gene names follow the mouse nomenclature. The read comes to an end 1 residue before the CDR3 does, leaving the germline J gene to fill in the end. The chain is built from TRBV16 and TRBJ2-4, with 9 bases that match TRBD2. Germline assignment: CDR1 SGHSA and CDR2 FRNQAP. The junction had 0 bases not matched to a gene; V was cut back by 1 base and J by 1 base. The CDR3 runs 15 residues. The sequenced part of the CDR3 DNA is TGTGCAAGCAGCTTAGGACTGGGGGGTCAAAACACCTTGTAC. This gives the protein CASSLGLGGQNTLY. The whole CDR3 protein is CASSLGLGGQNTLYF.

As to this clone: Germline and genes here are mouse. The CDR3 is cut off 1 residue early in the read; its end comes from the germline J gene. This chain joins TRBV19 and TRBJ2-4; no definite D call. V was shortened by 2 bases and J by 0 bases, with 4 bases between the two germline ends. Germline CDR1 FNHDT, CDR2 SITEND (reference sequence). The CDR3 sequence is 13 residues long. CDR3 bases read: TGTGCCAGCAGTATGGTTAGTCAAAACACCTTGTAC. Amino acid sequence: CASSMVSQNTLY. The complete CDR3 protein is CASSMVSQNTLYF.

To note about this clone: Gene names are mouse gene names. The read falls 1 residue short of the CDR3 end, and the missing part is taken from the germline J gene. This sample also contains other DNA sequences that code for the same CDR3. The chain employs TRBV26 and TRBJ1-6; 7 bases are shared with TRBD1. TRBJ1-6 is recorded as an ORF, its role being uncertain. J lost 4 bases, V lost 4 bases, and 1 base had no gene match. Germline CDR1 reads KGHPV; CDR2 reads FQNQEV (reference sequence). The CDR3 contains 14 residues. The CDR3 sequence: CASSPGQYNSPLYF. Partial CDR3 DNA: TGTGCCAGCAGTCCGGGACAGTATAATTCGCCCCTCTAC.

This clone showed up just a few times. All gene names here are mouse names. The CDR3 end lies 1 residue beyond the end of the read and is filled in from the germline J gene. This chain uses TRBV26 with TRBJ1-1, with D perhaps matching TRBD1 (6 bases). Trimming removed 4 bases at V and 0 bases at J, with 9 bases between. The CDR3 is 14 residues long. The germline V gene has CDR1 KGHPV and CDR2 FQNQEV (reference sequence). This chain's CDR3 is CASSRGTTNTEVFF. The CDR3 DNA, read in part, is TGTGCCAGCAGTCGCGGGACAACAAACACAGAAGTCTTC.

Concerning this clone: The germline and genes are mouse ones. The CDR3 is cut off 1 residue early in the read; its end comes from the germline J gene. V gene TRBV12-2 combines with J gene TRBJ2-7, with a possible D match to TRBD2 (6 bases). The CDR3 runs 13 residues. Trimming took off 3 bases at V and 0 bases at J, with 8 bases between the two ends. Germline V gene sequence: CDR1 SGHLS, CDR2 HYDKME. The CDR3 bases that were read are TGTGCCAGCTCTTCTGGGGCCTCCTATGAACAGTAC. Translating gives CASSSGASYEQY. Given in full, the CDR3 is CASSSGASYEQYF.

Sample share makes this clone large. These gene names are mouse names. The part of the CDR3 DNA that was read is TGTGCCAGCGGTGATAGAGGGGAGGACAACCAGGCTCCGCTT. This translates into CASGDRGEDNQAPL. The CDR3 in its entirety is CASGDRGEDNQAPLF. This chain uses TRBV13-2 with TRBJ1-5, with D tentatively TRBD1 (5 bases). The read stops 1 residue short of the end of the CDR3; the missing end is completed from the germline J gene. V lost 1 base to trimming and J lost 2 bases, with 10 bases between them. Germline CDR1 reads NNHNN; CDR2 reads SYGAGS (reference sequence). The CDR3 sequence is 15 residues long.

This clone is large in the sample. Mouse germline and gene names are used. The read falls 1 residue short of the CDR3 end, and the missing part is taken from the germline J gene. The V and J genes are TRBV12-2 and TRBJ2-7, with TRBD2 matching over 11 bases. The CDR3 spans 15 residues. Germline CDR1 reads SGHLS; CDR2 reads HYDKME. The J segment lost 3 bases and the V segment lost 4 bases, leaving 7 bases of the junction unmatched. The part of the CDR3 DNA that was read is TGTGCCAGCTCCCATCCGGGACTGGGGGTCTATGAACAGTAC. This translates into CASSHPGLGVYEQY. The complete CDR3 reads CASSHPGLGVYEQYF.

This clone was recorded a few times. Germline and genes here are mouse. The read ends 1 residue before the CDR3 terminus; that terminus is restored from the germline J gene. The genes are TRBV3 and TRBJ1-4; 8 positions agree with TRBD1. Germline loops: CDR1 SNHLY, CDR2 FYNGKV (reference sequence). The V gene end was trimmed by 4 bases and the J gene end by 0 bases; junction bases not matched to a gene: 1. The CDR3 spans 15 residues. Incomplete CDR3 DNA: TGTGCCAGCAGCTCGGACAGGGTTTCCAACGAAAGATTATTT. Its protein is CASSSDRVSNERLF. The whole CDR3 is CASSSDRVSNERLFF.

Relative to its sample, this clone is medium-sized. Gene and germline names: mouse. The CDR3 end falls 1 residue outside the read, so it is completed with the germline J gene. The V and J genes are TRBV13-3 and TRBJ2-7; 8 bases are a match to TRBD2. After removal of 0 bases from V and 5 bases from J, the junction contained 7 bases not matched to a gene. The CDR3 covers 15 residues. Germline CDR1 reads NNHDY; CDR2 reads SYVADS. CDR3 bases read: TGTGCCAGCAGTGATGCATGGGGGGGGGTCCATGAACAGTAC. This gives the protein CASSDAWGGVHEQY. The CDR3 as a whole reads CASSDAWGGVHEQYF.

As regards this clone: The listed genes are named as in mouse. Here the CDR3 reads CASSLGQGPNTEVFF. The covered CDR3 bases are TGTGCAAGCAGCTTAGGCCAGGGGCCAAACACAGAAGTCTTC. The chain employs TRBV16 and TRBJ1-1, with a weak D call TRBD1 (6 bases). The observed sequence ends 1 residue before the CDR3 terminus, with the missing tail filled in from the germline J gene. The CDR3 spans 15 residues. In germline, CDR1 is SGHSA, CDR2 FRNQAP. The germline V and J ends were trimmed by 1 base and 0 bases, with 9 bases remaining between them. Full variable domain (rest looked up from reference TRBV16 and TRBJ1-1): NAGVIQTPRHKVTGKGQEATLWCEPISGHSAVFWYRQTIVQGLEFLTYFRNQAPIDDSGMPKERFSAQMPNQSHSTLKIQSTQPQDSAVYLCASSLGQGPNTEVFFGKGTRLTVV.

In its sample, this clone ranks as large (0.1 to 1%). Here the gene names and germline are mouse. The CDR3 is cut off 1 residue early in the read; its end comes from the germline J gene. The sample holds other DNA sequences that translate to the same CDR3. The V and J genes are TRBV23 and TRBJ2-7; no check of the table's D call, TRBD1, against the DNA was made. CDR3 size: 13 residues. Germline lookup yields CDR1 KGHTA and CDR2 FQNQQP. The CDR3 bases that were read are TGCTCCAGCGCGACAGGGGGCAGGGATGAACAGTAC. This translates into CSSATGGRDEQY. From start to end, the CDR3 is CSSATGGRDEQYF.